What follows is one TCR beta chain and its context. Its cognate antigen is unknown. Sequenced by immunoSEQ multiplex PCR; TCRdb stores in-frame clones only, minus some. The sample contains tens of thousands of clones, 85% of which appear only once. The sample originates from a study of OX40 agonist ivuxolimab in advanced cancers. Looking at the study overall: Patients treated during dose escalation were battling hepatocellular carcinoma, melanoma, renal cell or head and neck cancer. Three patients, one with hepatocellular carcinoma and two with cutaneous melanoma, responded partially.

Regarding the study as a whole: In the expanded peripheral T cells, antigen specificity was never determined. In the 0.1 to 3.0 mg/kg range, CD4+ and CD8+ blood T cells had expanded clonally by week 6.

Germline CDR1 and CDR2: SNHLY and FYNNEI. The CDR3 totals 14 residues. V was cut by 5 bases and J by 4 bases, with 11 bases left in between. This TCR derives from an adult with an advanced solid tumor such as melanoma, head and neck, liver or kidney cancer. The starting material was CD4+ or CD8+ T cells sorted from blood, obtained in a trial of the OX40 agonist ivuxolimab. This chain links TRBV2 with TRBJ2-2; D possibly corresponds to TRBD1 (5 bases). The CDR3 sequence: CASSLLGATGELFF. The CDR3 nucleotides are TGTGCCAGCAGTCTCCTAGGGGCCACCGGGGAGCTGTTTTTT.